A single sample gave rise to the 21 T cell receptor beta chains below, sequenced in a study of T cells and Merkel cell carcinoma outcomes. The table came from immunoSEQ multiplex PCR; TCRdb's copy has only in-frame clones and leaves some out. Of over 1,500 clones in the sample, over 85% are singletons; the top ten hold roughly 1.3%. The source material was tumor tissue from Merkel cell carcinoma. Receptors were obtained from a human donor with Merkel cell carcinoma.

The chain is built from TRBV20-1 and TRBJ1-1; D is ambiguous. Trimming shortened V by 4 bases and J by 5 bases, and 8 bases separated the two germline ends. This CDR3 is 11 amino acids long. Germline CDR1 reads DFQATT; CDR2 reads SNEGSKA (reference sequence). Here the CDR3 reads CSAIKGTEAFF. The DNA of the CDR3 is TGCAGTGCTATCAAAGGGACTGAAGCTTTCTTT.

The chain carries TRBV7-9 and TRBJ1-2; 8 bases agree with TRBD1. The germline V gene encodes CDR1 SEHNR and CDR2 FQNEAQ (reference sequence). The CDR3 has 12 residues. After removal of 3 bases from V and 8 bases from J, the junction contained 2 bases not matched to a gene. The CDR3 DNA reads TGTGCCAGCAGCTTTGGGACAGGAGGCTACACCTTC. Its protein product is CASSFGTGGYTF.

The V and J genes are TRBV19 and TRBJ2-7, with a tentative D call TRBD1 (6 bases). Germline-derived CDR1 and CDR2 are LNHDA and SQIVND (reference sequence). Trimming left V 3 bases short and J 9 bases short, with 18 bases between. This CDR3 has 14 amino acids. CDR3 nucleotides: TGTGCCAGTAGTATCCAACAGGGAGAGGCCGGGCAGTACTTC. This translates into CASSIQQGEAGQYF.

V gene TRBV15 combines with J gene TRBJ1-3; D remains ambiguous. The CDR3 is 14 amino acids. Trimming pared 3 bases from V and 1 base from J, leaving 7 bases between. CDR1 is LNHNV, CDR2 YYDKDF, per germline (reference sequence). CDR3 protein: CATSSGISGNTIYF. The CDR3 DNA reads as TGTGCCACCAGCAGTGGGATATCTGGAAACACCATATATTTT.

This clone has just a few counts. The J gene is TRBJ1-1, the V gene TRBV10-3, with 7 bases aligning to TRBD1. V lost 2 bases to trimming and J lost 5 bases; unmatched junction nucleotides: 5. The CDR3 has 14 amino acids. CDR1 is ENHRY and CDR2 is SYGVKD in the germline V gene. CDR3: CAISERDSRTEAFF. Here the CDR3 DNA reads TGTGCCATCAGTGAGCGGGACAGCAGGACTGAAGCTTTCTTT.

The gene calls are TRBV5-1 and TRBJ2-7, with TRBD2 identical over 16 bases. The CDR3 runs to 17 residues. The germline CDR1 and CDR2 sequences are SGHRS and YFSETQ. The trim removed 4 bases at V and 6 bases at J, leaving 10 bases unmatched. CDR3 sequence reads: CASSQGLAGGPLVEQYF. CDR3 nucleotides: TGCGCCAGCAGCCAGGGACTAGCGGGAGGGCCTCTGGTCGAGCAGTACTTC.

J is TRBJ2-1 and V is TRBV7-3; no reliable D call. Trimming pared 4 bases from V and 14 bases from J, leaving 9 bases between. The germline V gene has CDR1 SGHTA and CDR2 FQGTGA. The CDR3 length is 10 residues. CDR3 bases: TGTGCCAGCAGCTCTGAGGACGAGTTCTTC. It is translated as CASSSEDEFF.

The chain couples TRBV6-1 to TRBJ2-7, with D hard to call. Looked up from germline, CDR1 is MNHNS and CDR2 is SASEGT. The CDR3 runs to 13 residues. Trimming shortened V by 3 bases and J by 2 bases, and 8 bases separated the two germline ends. The CDR3 loop reads CASSDLSTYEQYF. The CDR3 DNA is TGTGCCAGCAGTGACCTAAGCACCTACGAGCAGTACTTC.

J is TRBJ1-1 and V is TRBV19, with 7 bases aligning to TRBD1. Germline V gene sequence: CDR1 LNHDA, CDR2 SQIVND (reference sequence). V lost 3 bases to trimming and J lost 9 bases; unmatched junction nucleotides: 7. There are 13 residues in the CDR3. CDR3 in DNA: TGTGCCAGTAGTATGCAGGGGGTCCCGAAAGCTTTCTTT. Protein product: CASSMQGVPKAFF.

The chain recombines TRBV30 with TRBJ1-1; 7 nucleotides agree with TRBD1. The CDR3 is made up of 12 amino acids. In germline, CDR1 is GTSNPN, CDR2 SVGIG (reference sequence). With V trimmed by 7 bases and J by 1 base, 3 bases remained unmatched. The CDR3 DNA reads as TGTGCCTCGGGACAGAAGAACACTGAAGCTTTCTTT. Translating it yields CASGQKNTEAFF. The full variable domain, with the rest looked up from reference TRBV30 and TRBJ1-1, is SQTIHQWPATLVQPVGSPLSLECTVEGTSNPNLYWYRQAAGRGLQLLFYSVGIGQISSEVPQNLSASRPQDRQFILSSKKLLLSDSGFYLCASGQKNTEAFFGQGTRLTVV.

This clone was detected only a few times. J is TRBJ2-7 and V is TRBV6-5; possibly TRBD1 for D (8 bases). The length of the CDR3 is 14 residues. V lost 2 bases, J lost 5 bases, and 13 bases lay in between. Germline V gene sequence: CDR1 MNHEY, CDR2 SVGAGI. The CDR3 protein is CASSYVQGGHEQYF. The CDR3 nucleotides are TGTGCCAGCAGTTACGTACAGGGGGGGCACGAGCAGTACTTC.

The gene calls are TRBV7-3 and TRBJ2-3; TRBD1 matches 8 bases. In germline, CDR1 is SGHTA, CDR2 FQGTGA. Trimming cost V 4 bases and J 1 base; bases outside gene matches: 10. CDR3 size: 17 residues. CDR3 DNA: TGTGCCAGCAGCTCGCGGACAGGGAGCCTTGGCACAGATACGCAGTATTTT. Protein: CASSSRTGSLGTDTQYF.

The rearrangement uses TRBV15 and TRBJ1-5, with D unclear. Trimming stripped 0 bases from V and 0 bases from J, with 12 bases between. Germline CDR1 is LNHNV and CDR2 is YYDKDF (reference sequence). CDR3 length: 17 residues. The CDR3 sequence: CATSRDPAAFSNQPQHF. CDR3 in DNA: TGTGCCACCAGCAGAGATCCGGCAGCTTTTAGCAATCAGCCCCAGCATTTT. Together with reference TRBV15 and TRBJ1-5, the CDR3 gives the full variable domain: DAMVIQNPRYQVTQFGKPVTLSCSQTLNHNVMYWYQQKSSQAPKLLFHYYDKDFNNEADTPDNFQSRRPNTSFCFLDIRSPGLGDTAMYLCATSRDPAAFSNQPQHFGDGTRLSIL.

The J gene is TRBJ1-1, the V gene TRBV6-1; 8 bases map to TRBD1. CDR1 MNHNS and CDR2 SASEGT come from the germline V gene. Losses at the gene ends were 3 bases for V and 5 bases for J; bases not matched to a gene: 11. The CDR3 is 16 residues long. The CDR3 nucleotides are TGTGCCAGCAGTGAGAACAGGGGGTCGGGGAGGACTGAAGCTTTCTTT. It codes for CASSENRGSGRTEAFF.

Here the CDR3 DNA reads TGTGCCAGTAGTAGCATGCGGGAGGCTACAGATACGCAGTATTTT. It codes for CASSSMREATDTQYF. The gene calls are TRBV19 and TRBJ2-3; 8 bases map to TRBD2. The CDR3 consists of 15 residues. CDR1 and CDR2 from the germline V gene are LNHDA and SQIVND (reference sequence). The junction had 6 bases not matched to a gene; V was cut back by 4 bases and J by 3 bases. Together with reference TRBV19 and TRBJ2-3, the CDR3 gives the full variable domain: DGGITQSPKYLFRKEGQNVTLSCEQNLNHDAMYWYRQDPGQGLRLIYYSQIVNDFQKGDIAEGYSVSREKKESFPLTVTSAQKNPTAFYLCASSSMREATDTQYFGPGTRLTVL.

The chain joins TRBV5-1 to TRBJ1-4, with D perhaps TRBD1 (6 bases). Germline V lookup: CDR1 SGHRS, CDR2 YFSETQ. The CDR3 runs to 14 residues. V lost 6 bases and J lost 5, with 14 bases in between. CDR3 residues: CASTEGGQNEKLFF. CDR3 in DNA: TGCGCCAGCACCGAGGGGGGCCAAAATGAAAAACTGTTTTTT.

This chain connects TRBV2 to TRBJ2-1; 7 bases match TRBD2. The germline V gene has CDR1 SNHLY and CDR2 FYNNEI. The CDR3 extends over 15 amino acids. J gave up 5 bases and V 7 bases, and 11 bases lay outside the gene matches. The CDR3: CASTSGTRWDNEQFF. The CDR3 nucleotides are TGTGCCAGCACCAGCGGGACCCGCTGGGACAATGAGCAGTTCTTC.

The chain joins TRBV7-9 to TRBJ1-1; D is ambiguous. V lost 1 base and J 4 bases, leaving 1 base between the germline ends. The V gene's germline CDR1 is SEHNR and CDR2 FQNEAQ (reference sequence). The CDR3 length is 11 residues. The CDR3 spells CASSLGTEAFF. The CDR3 bases are TGTGCCAGCAGCTTAGGCACTGAAGCTTTCTTT.

The V call is TRBV7-9, the J call TRBJ2-2; 10 nucleotides line up with TRBD2. The CDR3 contains 18 residues. Germline V gene data show CDR1 as SEHNR and CDR2 as FQNEAQ (reference sequence). V gave up 3 bases and J gave up 2 bases; unmatched junction bases: 9. CDR3 nucleotide sequence: TGTGCCAGCAGCTTTGGAGGTGGACTAGCGGAAAACACCGGGGAGCTGTTTTTT. Amino acid sequence: CASSFGGGLAENTGELFF.

This chain links TRBV5-1 with TRBJ2-6; D ambiguous. Germline values: CDR1 SGHRS, CDR2 YFSETQ. V was trimmed by 0 bases and J by 3 bases, leaving 4 bases between them. This CDR3 region has 14 residues. The CDR3 sequence: CASSLEGGANVLTF. DNA of the CDR3: TGCGCCAGCAGCTTGGAAGGTGGGGCCAACGTCCTGACTTTC.

The J gene is TRBJ2-5, the V gene TRBV29-1, with a possible D match to TRBD1 (6 bases). There are 14 residues in the CDR3. V lost 7 bases and J lost 5, with 20 bases in between. Germline loops: CDR1 SQVTM, CDR2 ANQGSEA. CDR3 sequence (DNA): TGCAGCGCCTGGGGGCAGACCTTCGGGGAGACCCAGTACTTC. This translates into CSAWGQTFGETQYF.